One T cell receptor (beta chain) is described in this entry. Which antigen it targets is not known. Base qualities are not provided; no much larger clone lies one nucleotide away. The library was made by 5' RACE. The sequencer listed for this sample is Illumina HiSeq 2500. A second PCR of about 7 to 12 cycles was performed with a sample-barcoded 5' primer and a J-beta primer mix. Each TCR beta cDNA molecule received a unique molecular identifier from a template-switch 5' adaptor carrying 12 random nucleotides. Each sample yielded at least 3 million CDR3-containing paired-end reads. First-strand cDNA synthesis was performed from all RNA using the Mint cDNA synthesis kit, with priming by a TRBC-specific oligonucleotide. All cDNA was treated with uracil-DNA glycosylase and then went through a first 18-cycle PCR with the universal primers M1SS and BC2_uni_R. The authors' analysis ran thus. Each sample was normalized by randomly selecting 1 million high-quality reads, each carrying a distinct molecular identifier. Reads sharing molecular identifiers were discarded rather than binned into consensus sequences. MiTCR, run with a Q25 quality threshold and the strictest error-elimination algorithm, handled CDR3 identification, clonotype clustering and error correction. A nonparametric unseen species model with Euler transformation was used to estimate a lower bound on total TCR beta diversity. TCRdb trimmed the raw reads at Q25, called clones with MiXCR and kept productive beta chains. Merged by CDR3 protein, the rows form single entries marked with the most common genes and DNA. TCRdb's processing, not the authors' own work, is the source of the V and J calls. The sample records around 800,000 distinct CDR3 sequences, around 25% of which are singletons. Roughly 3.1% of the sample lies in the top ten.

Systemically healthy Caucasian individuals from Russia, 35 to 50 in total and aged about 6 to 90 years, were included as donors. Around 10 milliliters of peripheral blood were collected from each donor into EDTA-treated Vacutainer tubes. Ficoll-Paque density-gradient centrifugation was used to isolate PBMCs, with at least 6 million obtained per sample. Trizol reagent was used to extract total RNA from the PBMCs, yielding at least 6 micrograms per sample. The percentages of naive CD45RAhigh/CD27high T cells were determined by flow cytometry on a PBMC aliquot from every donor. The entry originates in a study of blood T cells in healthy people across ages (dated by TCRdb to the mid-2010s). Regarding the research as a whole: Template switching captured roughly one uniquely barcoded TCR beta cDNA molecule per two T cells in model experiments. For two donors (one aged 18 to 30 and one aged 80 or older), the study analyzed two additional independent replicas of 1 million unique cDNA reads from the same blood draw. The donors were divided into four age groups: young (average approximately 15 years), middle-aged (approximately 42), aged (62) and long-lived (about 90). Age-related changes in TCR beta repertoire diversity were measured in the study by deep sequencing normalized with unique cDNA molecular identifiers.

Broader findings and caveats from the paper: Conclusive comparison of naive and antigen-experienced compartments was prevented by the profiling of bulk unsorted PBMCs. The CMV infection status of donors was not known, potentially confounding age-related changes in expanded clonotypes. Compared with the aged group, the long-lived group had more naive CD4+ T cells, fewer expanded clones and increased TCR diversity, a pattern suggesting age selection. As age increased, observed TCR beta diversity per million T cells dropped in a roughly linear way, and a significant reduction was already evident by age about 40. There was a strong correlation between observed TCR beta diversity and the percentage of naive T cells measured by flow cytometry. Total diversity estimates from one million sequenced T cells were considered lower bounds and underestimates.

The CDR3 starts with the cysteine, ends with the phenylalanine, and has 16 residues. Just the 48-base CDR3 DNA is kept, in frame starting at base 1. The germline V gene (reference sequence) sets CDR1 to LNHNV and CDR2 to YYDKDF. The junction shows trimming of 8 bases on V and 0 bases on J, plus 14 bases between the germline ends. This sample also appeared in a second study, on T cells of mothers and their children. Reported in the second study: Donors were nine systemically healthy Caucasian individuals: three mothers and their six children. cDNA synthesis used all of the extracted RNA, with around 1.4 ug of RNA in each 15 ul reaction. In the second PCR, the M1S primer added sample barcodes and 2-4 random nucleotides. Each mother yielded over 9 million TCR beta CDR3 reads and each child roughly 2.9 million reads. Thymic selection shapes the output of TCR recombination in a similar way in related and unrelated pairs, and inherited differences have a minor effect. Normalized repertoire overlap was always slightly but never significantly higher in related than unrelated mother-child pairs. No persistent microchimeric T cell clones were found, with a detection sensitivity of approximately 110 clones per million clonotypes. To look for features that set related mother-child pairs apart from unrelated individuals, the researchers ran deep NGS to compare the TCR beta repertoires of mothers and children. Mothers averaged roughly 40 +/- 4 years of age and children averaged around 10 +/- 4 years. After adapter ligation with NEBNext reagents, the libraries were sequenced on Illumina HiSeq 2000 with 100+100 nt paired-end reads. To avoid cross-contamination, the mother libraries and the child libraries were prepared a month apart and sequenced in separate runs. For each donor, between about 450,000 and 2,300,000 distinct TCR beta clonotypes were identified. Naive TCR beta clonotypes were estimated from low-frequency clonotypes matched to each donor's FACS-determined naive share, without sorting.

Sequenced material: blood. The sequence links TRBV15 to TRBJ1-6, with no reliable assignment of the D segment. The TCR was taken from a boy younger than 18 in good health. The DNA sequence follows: TGTGCCACCCGAACGGCCGAAACCTCCTATAATTCACCCCTCCACTTT. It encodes CATRTAETSYNSPLHF.